The clone carrying this T cell receptor beta chain was observed many times. The target antigen is unknown. This sample is part of a study of tumor and adjacent non-tumor tissue in lung cancer. General study findings and limits: Normal lung showed higher cumulative top 100 clone frequency than tumor.

Trimming at V came to 6 bases and at J to 2 bases, leaving 14 bases not matched to a gene. This CDR3 has 17 amino acids. The V gene's germline CDR1 is ENHRY and CDR2 SYGVKD. Three rounds of nested PCR, following a modified ARM-PCR protocol, produced the TCRbeta library. TCRdb independently ran MiXCR on the multiplex PCR reads; one entry per CDR3 protein. The table includes fewer than 80,000 distinct CDR3 sequences, less than 75% detected once. No cell sorting was done before RNA was extracted from the tissue. The sequenced material came from lung tumor tissue. The chain couples TRBV10-3 to TRBJ2-3, with 7 positions matching TRBD1. This TCR was recovered from a woman between 70 and 85 years old with non-small cell lung cancer. CDR3 sequence (DNA): TGTGCCATCAGAGATCCGACAGGGACGACTTTCACAGATACGCAGTATTTT. Translated, it gives CAIRDPTGTTFTDTQYF.